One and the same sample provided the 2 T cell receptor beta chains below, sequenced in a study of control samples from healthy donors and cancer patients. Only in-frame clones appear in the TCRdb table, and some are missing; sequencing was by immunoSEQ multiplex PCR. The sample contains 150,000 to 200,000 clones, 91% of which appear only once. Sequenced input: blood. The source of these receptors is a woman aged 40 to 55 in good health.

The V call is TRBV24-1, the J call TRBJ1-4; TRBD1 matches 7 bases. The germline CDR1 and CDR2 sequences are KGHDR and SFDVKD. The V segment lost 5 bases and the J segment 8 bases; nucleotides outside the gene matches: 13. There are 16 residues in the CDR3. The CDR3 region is CATSARPRQGGEKLFF. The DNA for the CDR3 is TGTGCCACCAGTGCCAGACCCAGACAGGGCGGGGAAAAACTGTTTTTT.

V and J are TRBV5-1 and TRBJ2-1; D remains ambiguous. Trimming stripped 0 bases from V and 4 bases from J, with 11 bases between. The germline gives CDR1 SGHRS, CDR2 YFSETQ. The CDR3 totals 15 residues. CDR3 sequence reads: CASSLDRAPYNEQFF. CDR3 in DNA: TGCGCCAGCAGCTTGGACAGAGCCCCTTACAATGAGCAGTTCTTC.